The next 17 T cell receptor beta chains were all read from a single sample in a study of control samples from healthy donors and cancer patients (TCRdb year 2020). The library was obtained by the immunoSEQ multiplex PCR assay. Entries here come from immuneACCESS through TCRdb and include only in-frame sequences with V and J called. Some clones fail to appear in such tables; in the studies checked, an unresolved V gene covers under half of the shortfall, and the cause of the remainder is unknown. The sample table shows about 17,000 clones, and approximately 91% are seen once. The ten largest clonotypes hold around 30% of the sample. Material for sequencing was PBMCs. The receptor set was obtained from a man in his sixties with head and neck cancer.

The chain recombines TRBV3-1 (or the pseudogene TRBV3-2) with TRBJ1-3; tentatively, D is TRBD1 (6 bases). The CDR3 spans 14 residues. Per the germline V gene, CDR1 is LGHDT and CDR2 is YNNKEL (reference sequence). The V gene lost 7 bases and the J gene lost 2 bases, with 12 bases spanning the gap. The CDR3 reads CASTKQGAGNTIYF. The CDR3 bases are TGTGCCAGCACCAAACAGGGTGCTGGAAACACCATATATTTT.

V is TRBV4-1 and J is TRBJ1-2; TRBD1 matches at 8 bases. Germline assignment: CDR1 MGHRA and CDR2 YSYEKL. This CDR3 has 16 amino acids. The ends lost 4 bases at V and 7 bases at J; junction bases unmatched: 14. In nucleotides, the CDR3 is TGCGCCAGCAGCCCTCTCCCGGACAGGGAGAAAGGTGGCTACACCTTC. As protein: CASSPLPDREKGGYTF.

J is TRBJ2-5 and V is TRBV2; the match to TRBD2 covers 11 bases. Unmatched junction bases numbered 8, after V lost 8 bases and J lost 3 bases. Germline V gene lookup returns CDR1 SNHLY and CDR2 FYNNEI. This CDR3 is built from 15 residues. CDR3 nucleotide sequence: TGTGCCAGCCTTCTAGAGGGACTAGCGGAAGAGACCCAGTACTTC. This sequence encodes CASLLEGLAEETQYF.

V usage is TRBV29-1 and J usage is TRBJ2-3; 11 bases are a match to TRBD1. V shed 8 bases, J shed 4 bases, and the junction held 5 bases outside the gene matches. The CDR3 sequence is 13 residues long. Per germline, CDR1 SQVTM and CDR2 ANQGSEA. CDR3 residues: CSFRDRGADTQYF. The CDR3 DNA sequence: TGCAGCTTCCGGGACAGGGGGGCAGATACGCAGTATTTT.

The genes are TRBV7-9 and TRBJ2-7; D is undetermined. The V and J ends lost 0 bases and 5 bases respectively, with 8 bases between them. CDR1 SEHNR and CDR2 FQNEAQ come from the germline V gene (reference sequence). The CDR3 is 13 amino acids. The CDR3 spells CASSLAGIDEQYF. In DNA, the CDR3 is TGTGCCAGCAGCTTAGCTGGGATTGACGAGCAGTACTTC.

This chain links TRBV10-1 with TRBJ1-2; TRBD1 is a possible D gene (6 bases). Per germline, CDR1 WNHNN and CDR2 SYGVQD (reference sequence). V lost 0 bases and J lost 7, with 9 bases in between. This CDR3 region has 13 residues. The chain's CDR3 is CASSESGGRGYTF. The CDR3, as DNA: TGCGCCAGCAGTGAGTCGGGGGGCCGTGGCTACACCTTC.

The genes are TRBV14 and TRBJ2-2, with TRBD1 as a possible D gene (6 bases). The CDR3 spans 17 residues. V was pared by 5 bases and J by 1 base, with 17 bases between. CDR1 and CDR2 (germline): SGHDN, FVKESK. The chain's CDR3 is CASSEGWGHQNTGELFF. CDR3 nucleotide sequence: TGTGCCAGCAGCGAAGGGTGGGGACATCAGAACACCGGGGAGCTGTTTTTT.

The V call is TRBV1, the J call TRBJ2-1; TRBD2 is taken as the D call from the table, unchecked against the DNA. TRBV1 is a recognized pseudogene. This CDR3 spans 18 amino acids. CDR3 loop: CTSSQDVTGGPSYNEQFF. As DNA, the CDR3 is TGCACCAGCAGCCAAGATGTGACGGGGGGGCCCTCCTACAATGAGCAGTTCTTC.

V gene TRBV7-9 combines with J gene TRBJ1-2; D might be TRBD1 (6 bases). CDR3 length equals 15 residues. Germline V lookup: CDR1 SEHNR, CDR2 FQNEAQ (reference sequence). Trimming took off 1 base at V and 4 bases at J, with 13 bases between the two ends. The CDR3, as DNA: TGTGCCAGCAGCTTAGATCAGGGGTTGAGCTATGGCTACACCTTC. Its translation is CASSLDQGLSYGYTF.

This clone is large. The chain uses TRBV7-9 and TRBJ2-7; D gene unclear. The V end lost 5 bases, the J end lost 2 bases, and 13 bases lay between the germline ends. CDR3 length: 14 amino acids. CDR1 and CDR2 (germline): SEHNR, FQNEAQ (reference sequence). CDR3 residues: CASSPPGQAYEQYF. For the CDR3, the DNA is TGTGCCAGCAGCCCCCCCGGTCAAGCCTACGAGCAGTACTTC.

This rearrangement joins TRBV12-3 or TRBV12-4 to TRBJ1-6; maybe TRBD1 (5 bases). The V end was cut by 6 bases, the J end by 9 bases, with 12 bases between. This CDR3 contains 13 residues. The CDR3 spells CASREGFGSPLHF. CDR3 nucleotides: TGTGCCAGCAGGGAGGGGTTCGGTTCACCCCTCCACTTT.

V gene TRBV14 combines with J gene TRBJ2-6; D gene ambiguous. Germline CDR1 is SGHDN and CDR2 is FVKESK. The CDR3 spans 16 residues. V was trimmed by 0 bases and J by 0 bases, leaving 6 bases between them. This CDR3 reads CASSQEWSSGANVLTF. The CDR3 DNA reads TGTGCCAGCAGCCAAGAATGGAGCTCTGGGGCCAACGTCCTGACTTTC.

CDR3 DNA: TGTGCCAGCAGCTTAGGTGGGAGACCCTACACTGAAGCTTTCTTT. Its translation is CASSLGGRPYTEAFF. The gene calls are TRBV7-2 and TRBJ1-1, with D uncertain. This CDR3 has 15 amino acids. V lost 1 base and J 3 bases, leaving 12 bases between the germline ends. CDR1 SGHTA and CDR2 FQGNSA come from the germline V gene.

V is TRBV2 and J is TRBJ2-3; D may be TRBD1 (7 bases). The CDR3 covers 13 residues. Germline-derived CDR1 and CDR2 are SNHLY and FYNNEI. With 7 bases removed from V and 6 bases from J, the gap between germline ends came to 14 bases. The CDR3 DNA follows: TGTGCCAGCAATCAGGGGGGTTGGGATACGCAGTATTTT. Its translation is CASNQGGWDTQYF.

The chain uses TRBV5-1 and TRBJ1-1; possibly TRBD1 for D (6 bases). The V and J ends lost 2 bases and 5 bases respectively, with 16 bases between them. The germline CDR1 and CDR2 sequences are SGHRS and YFSETQ. The CDR3 has 15 residues. The DNA of the CDR3 is TGCGCCAGCAGCTTTGCCGCGGGGGCGCGTACTGAAGCTTTCTTT. Translation gives CASSFAAGARTEAFF.

This chain joins TRBV7-9 and TRBJ2-5; D tentatively reads TRBD1 or TRBD2 (6 bases each). The V gene's germline CDR1 is SEHNR and CDR2 FQNEAQ (reference sequence). With 3 bases removed from V and 5 bases from J, the gap between germline ends came to 16 bases. The CDR3 is 15 residues long. The CDR3 DNA sequence: TGTGCCAGCAGCTTTGGCAGGGGAGGTCGGGAGACCCAGTACTTC. It specifies CASSFGRGGRETQYF.

This clone is a singleton in its sample. The junction differs from germline at one of its ends, possibly a read error. The J gene is TRBJ1-2, the V gene TRBV7-8; D possibly corresponds to TRBD1 (5 bases). CDR1 is SGHVS and CDR2 is FQNEAQ in the germline V gene. The CDR3 spans 18 residues. The CDR3 DNA follows: TGTGCCAGCAGTTTAGGGCGAGGGGCAGGGACCGAAAACTATGGCTACACCTTC. This sequence encodes CASSLGRGAGTENYGYTF.